This T cell receptor (beta chain) comes out of a study of identical twins (dated by TCRdb to about 2016). For the study in its entirety: TCR alpha and beta repertoires from monozygotic twins, unrelated adults of various ages and cord blood were deep-sequenced to test whether fetal clonotypes persist. Replicate twin experiments were performed at different times using different library preparation protocols to rule out contamination. Study-level results and caveats: Out-of-frame TCR alpha sequences shared between twins showed an excess of low generation-probability sequences compared with coincidental sharing between unrelated individuals. Excess twin sharing in beta out-of-frame sequences was weaker because fewer shared sequences lowered the signal-to-noise ratio. Conclusions relied on cross-sectional statistical analysis, since the same donors could not be followed over many years. In monozygotic twins, recombination models systematically underestimated out-of-frame TCR alpha sharing, but the models matched the sharing seen between unrelated individuals. Invariant T cells such as MAIT and iNKT could partly confound zero-insertion analyses, although diverse VJ usage argued against such confounding for most clonotypes. Fewer insertions were carried by abundant cord blood beta clonotypes; a weaker similar trend was observed in young adult naive repertoires, while no such trend was observed in memory repertoires.

Libraries were prepared through 5' RACE. Sequencing relied on an Illumina HiSeq 2000. Template switching added a universal primer binding site, and the final cDNA carried a unique molecular identifier that allowed TCR cDNA molecules to be counted accurately. Specific primers in the conserved constant-segment region were used to synthesize first-strand cDNA for TCR alpha and beta chains. To control for contamination, every cDNA library was double barcoded, receiving both a SMART-Mk sample barcode and Illumina barcodes. TruSeq adapter sequences and Illumina sample barcodes were added in two successive PCR steps. TCR alpha and beta cDNA libraries were sequenced on the Illumina HiSeq platform with custom primers. From the authors' description of their analysis: MiGEC processed the raw reads to extract unique molecular identifiers, while MiXCR was used to determine the CDR3 positions. Recombination models were inferred per individual with the repgenHMM and IGoR tools using an EM algorithm. The analysis of shared clonotypes was done with the tcR package in R, with sharing normalized by the product of cloneset sizes. Out-of-frame nonproductive sequences were analyzed to study raw recombination free of thymic and clonal selection effects. TCRdb cleaned the public reads at Q25 with fastp, built clones with MiXCR and kept in-frame beta chains. Under each unique CDR3 protein, matching rows form one entry showing the most common genes and DNA. What appears here as the V and J calls and clone size reflects TCRdb's work, not the paper's. The table for this sample lists hundreds of thousands of distinct CDR3 sequences; 24% of them were counted only once. The ten biggest clones cover 2.9% of the sample.

CDR1 SGHRS and CDR2 YFSETQ are derived from the germline V gene. V ends up 4 bases short and J 3 bases short, with an unmatched junction base count of 5. Measured from the cysteine to the phenylalanine, the CDR3 is 14 residues long. The kept DNA is CDR3 alone, 42 bases in frame from the first base. All donors were healthy Caucasians. The twin cohort consisted of three pairs of female monozygotic twins, all aged about 18 to 29 years. CD4+ and CD8+ T cell populations were isolated with positive isolation kits from Invitrogen. A remark on this clonotype: Which antigen it targets is not known. No base quality values were provided; no much bigger clone lies one nucleotide off.

This sample also appeared in a second study, on T cells expressing NK-cell markers. As that second study puts it: TCR beta-chain repertoires were profiled in sorted CD3+CD56+NKG2C+, CD3+CD56+NKG2C- and CD3+CD56-NKG2C+ T-cell subsets from several donors. Among the eight sequenced donors, seven were HCMV-seropositive and one was HCMV-seronegative. In several experiments an anti-gammadeltaTCR antibody was added to restrict sorting to alphabetaTCR-expressing T cells. For six donors, the dominant CD3+CD56+NKG2C+ clonotypes were among the top 10 CD8+ clonotypes and accounted for about 1.0-8% of CD8+ T cells. Those dominant clonotypes were again the most abundant among CD3+CD56-NKG2C+ cells in a handful of donors, at about 28.3-60.1%. Whether the expanded NKG2C-expressing T cell clones were specific for HCMV antigens remained unclear. The eight sequenced donors were randomly selected healthy volunteers, three men and five women. To determine HCMV serostatus, a commercial ELISA kit was used to detect HCMV-specific IgG in serum. Reads were demultiplexed and grouped by UMI with MIGEC, and clonotypes were assembled and quantified with MiTCR. To exclude erroneous sequences, only TCR cDNA sequences supported by at least two reads were retained. Downstream repertoire analysis used the tcR package, and clonotypes were matched across fractions by CDR3 nucleotide sequence plus V segment. Antigen specificity was annotated against VDJdb with VDJmatch, allowing one amino acid substitution in CDR3.

The sequence was collected from a woman between 18 and 29 years old in good health. Material for sequencing was CD4+ T cells sorted from blood. The rearrangement joined TRBV5-1 to TRBJ1-1, with 8 bases aligning to TRBD1. The DNA sequence is TGCGCCAGCAGCCAACACAGGGGGGACACTGAAGCTTTCTTT. Its coded protein is CASSQHRGDTEAFF.